Presented here are 19 T cell receptor beta chains from one specimen sequenced in a study of tumor-infiltrating lymphocytes in localized non-small cell lung cancer. Repertoires were generated with immunoSEQ multiplex PCR, while TCRdb's copy carries only in-frame clones and drops some. The sample carries just over 9,500 clones, around 80% recorded once. The material sequenced was lung tumor tissue. The receptors stem from a human donor with non-small cell lung cancer.

The chain uses TRBV9 and TRBJ2-1; 13 positions agree with TRBD2. CDR3 length: 17 residues. The germline gives CDR1 SGDLS, CDR2 YYNGEE. After removal of 6 bases from V and 6 bases from J, the junction contained 12 bases not matched to a gene. The CDR3 sequence is CASTPTSGGALTNEQFF. CDR3 sequence (DNA): TGTGCCAGCACCCCTACTAGCGGGGGGGCGCTTACCAATGAGCAGTTCTTC.

The chain employs TRBV19 and TRBJ1-2, with D possibly TRBD1 on 5 matching bases. The V gene's germline CDR1 is LNHDA and CDR2 SQIVND (reference sequence). The V gene lost 4 bases and the J gene lost 0 bases, with 9 bases spanning the gap. CDR3 length: 14 amino acids. The CDR3 DNA follows: TGTGCCAGTAGTAAGCAGGGAACTAACTATGGCTACACCTTC. It translates to CASSKQGTNYGYTF.

The count of this clone is one. This sequence joins TRBV5-1 and TRBJ2-5, with TRBD1 as a possible D gene (6 bases). The CDR3 is 14 residues long. Trimming pared 4 bases from V and 5 bases from J, leaving 15 bases between. Germline values: CDR1 SGHRS, CDR2 YFSETQ. The CDR3 DNA sequence: TGCGCCAGCAGCGCAGGCAGGGGTATGGAGACCCAGTACTTC. Translation gives CASSAGRGMETQYF.

This clone has just a few counts. The chain couples TRBV19 to TRBJ2-2; the D gene is possibly TRBD1 (6 bases). The V gene's germline CDR1 is LNHDA and CDR2 SQIVND (reference sequence). The V end lost 3 bases, the J end lost 2 bases, and 7 bases lay between the germline ends. The length of the CDR3 is 14 residues. DNA of the CDR3: TGTGCCAGTAGTATCGGGACAAACACCGGGGAGCTGTTTTTT. This codes for CASSIGTNTGELFF.

This sequence joins TRBV6-1 and TRBJ1-1, with D uncertain. This CDR3 contains 13 residues. Per germline, CDR1 MNHNS and CDR2 SASEGT. The germline V and J ends were trimmed by 5 bases and 2 bases, with 9 bases remaining between them. CDR3 sequence reads: CASSSGRNTEAFF. CDR3 coding DNA: TGTGCCAGCAGTTCCGGACGTAACACTGAAGCTTTCTTT.

The gene calls are TRBV5-8 and TRBJ2-5, with 9 bases aligning to TRBD1. The germline CDR1 and CDR2 sequences are SGHTS and YDEGEE. The V gene end was trimmed by 2 bases and the J gene end by 2 bases; junction bases not matched to a gene: 4. This CDR3 has 15 residues. The CDR3 here is CASSLPGQGQETQYF. The CDR3 DNA is TGTGCCAGCAGCTTACCCGGACAGGGGCAAGAGACCCAGTACTTC.

The V gene is TRBV19, the J gene TRBJ2-3; 7 positions agree with TRBD1. The CDR3 is made up of 14 amino acids. Unmatched junction bases numbered 4, after V lost 6 bases and J lost 1 base. Germline assignment: CDR1 LNHDA and CDR2 SQIVND (reference sequence). The CDR3 sequence: CASRATGGTDTQYF. CDR3 in DNA: TGTGCCAGTAGAGCAACAGGGGGCACAGATACGCAGTATTTT.

The CDR3 DNA is TGCAGCGTTGCAAAAGGCAATGAAAAACTGTTTTTT. This gives the protein CSVAKGNEKLFF. The chain links TRBV29-1 to TRBJ1-4; D gene unclear. The CDR3 has 12 amino acids. Trimming took off 4 bases at V and 5 bases at J, with 8 bases between the two ends. CDR1 and CDR2 (germline): SQVTM, ANQGSEA.

V gene TRBV4-1 combines with J gene TRBJ1-2; TRBD1 is a possible D gene (5 bases). With 0 bases removed from V and 5 bases from J, the gap between germline ends came to 25 bases. Germline V gives CDR1 MGHRA, CDR2 YSYEKL. The CDR3 runs 19 residues. The CDR3 protein is CASSQDRGVVLGDLYGYTF. Here the CDR3 DNA reads TGCGCCAGCAGCCAAGACCGGGGAGTAGTGTTGGGGGACTTATATGGCTACACCTTC.

The chain is built from TRBV7-9 and TRBJ2-6; D not certain. The CDR3 spans 14 residues. Trimming took 5 bases from V and 0 from J, leaving 5 bases between them. Germline V CDR1 and CDR2: SEHNR, FQNEAQ (reference sequence). The chain's CDR3 is CASSPDSGANVLTF. CDR3 nucleotide sequence: TGTGCCAGCAGCCCCGACTCTGGGGCCAACGTCCTGACTTTC. The complete variable domain, with remaining parts taken from reference TRBV7-9 and TRBJ2-6, reads DTGVSQNPRHKITKRGQNVTFRCDPISEHNRLYWYRQTLGQGPEFLTYFQNEAQLEKSRLLSDRFSAERPKGSFSTLEIQRTEQGDSAMYLCASSPDSGANVLTFGAGSRLTVL.

J is TRBJ1-2 and V is TRBV5-1, with 7 positions matching TRBD1. Trimming cost V 4 bases and J 2 bases; bases outside gene matches: 5. The germline gives CDR1 SGHRS, CDR2 YFSETQ. This CDR3 spans 14 amino acids. CDR3 residues: CASSTKQGNYGYTF. In DNA form, the CDR3 reads TGCGCCAGCAGCACCAAACAGGGGAACTATGGCTACACCTTC.

The J gene is TRBJ2-5, the V gene TRBV7-9; no reliable D call. The CDR3 spans 13 residues. Deletions cut 1 base from V and 9 bases from J, with 12 bases between. Per the germline V gene, CDR1 is SEHNR and CDR2 is FQNEAQ (reference sequence). CDR3 bases: TGTGCCAGCAGCTTAGATTTGGCTCGGGCCCAGTACTTC. It yields the protein CASSLDLARAQYF.

This clone turned up a few times. The J gene is TRBJ1-1, the V gene TRBV30; D gene uncertain. The CDR3 covers 12 residues. The V end lost 1 base, the J end lost 10 bases, and 13 bases lay between the germline ends. Looked up from germline, CDR1 is GTSNPN and CDR2 is SVGIG (reference sequence). CDR3: CAWSGPTGGAFF. CDR3 in DNA: TGTGCCTGGAGTGGCCCAACCGGCGGAGCTTTCTTT.

In DNA, the CDR3 is TGTGCCAGCCGGGACTCCAGCACAGATACGCAGTATTTT. It translates to CASRDSSTDTQYF. This rearrangement joins TRBV18 to TRBJ2-3; D is perhaps TRBD2 (6 bases). Looked up from germline, CDR1 is KGHSH and CDR2 is LQKENI. CDR3 size: 13 residues. The ends were cut back, 8 bases at V and 0 bases at J, with 9 bases in the middle.

This clone was observed a few times. The chain joins TRBV15 to TRBJ1-2, with TRBD1 as a possible D gene (6 bases). CDR3 length: 16 residues. Germline assignment: CDR1 LNHNV and CDR2 YYDKDF (reference sequence). Trimming removed 1 base from V and 2 bases from J, with 14 bases in between. The CDR3 spells CATSRASGGGNYGYTF. CDR3 in DNA: TGTGCCACCAGCAGAGCTTCGGGGGGCGGAAACTATGGCTACACCTTC.

This chain links TRBV7-8 with TRBJ2-5; D is possibly TRBD1 or TRBD2 (5 bases each). Trimming stripped 1 base from V and 2 bases from J, with 14 bases between. Germline V CDR1 and CDR2: SGHVS, FQNEAQ. The CDR3 extends over 16 amino acids. CDR3 in amino acids: CASSLVLGRTQETQYF. DNA for the CDR3: TGTGCCAGCAGCTTAGTTTTGGGACGGACACAAGAGACCCAGTACTTC.

The table lists this clone with a few counts. The CDR3 loop reads CASSALDRGPGETQYF. For the CDR3, the DNA is TGTGCCAGCAGTGCCCTCGACAGGGGGCCGGGGGAGACCCAGTACTTC. This sequence joins TRBV28 and TRBJ2-5, with TRBD1 matching over 10 bases. This CDR3 spans 16 amino acids. Losses at the gene ends were 5 bases for V and 5 bases for J; bases not matched to a gene: 11. In germline, CDR1 is MDHEN, CDR2 SYDVKM.

The chain carries TRBV2 and TRBJ2-7; TRBD1 aligns across 9 bases. This CDR3 comprises 17 residues. The V gene's germline CDR1 is SNHLY and CDR2 FYNNEI. V shed 2 bases and J 4 bases; nucleotides not matched to a gene: 12. DNA of the CDR3: TGTGCCAGCAGTGAAAGTTGGACAGGGGTCTCCCTTTACGAGCAGTACTTC. Protein: CASSESWTGVSLYEQYF.

The genes are TRBV4-1 and TRBJ2-3; 8 bases match TRBD1. The CDR3 contains 16 residues. Per the germline V gene, CDR1 is MGHRA and CDR2 is YSYEKL. Trimming at V came to 1 base and at J to 0 bases, leaving 3 bases not matched to a gene. In nucleotides, the CDR3 is TGCGCCAGCAGCCAAGCCGGGACAGGAAGCACAGATACGCAGTATTTT. It yields the protein CASSQAGTGSTDTQYF.